Included here is one T cell receptor (beta chain) sequence, with context. The PCR used 60 Vbeta and 13 Jbeta primers. The protocol was immunoSEQ multiplex PCR, while the TCRdb copy is restricted to in-frame clones and leaves out a portion. The sample lists approximately 44,000 clones, approximately 80% occurring once. Germline assignment: CDR1 SEHNR and CDR2 FQNEAQ (reference sequence). V dropped 6 bases and J dropped 8 bases, with 24 bases sitting between them. The CDR3 totals 16 residues. This entry is derived from a study of cytomegalovirus exposure and HLA in healthy donors. The chain links TRBV7-9 to TRBJ2-3; TRBD1 is a possible D gene (7 bases). The TCR was taken from a man aged 25-40 years in good health and CMV-seronegative. The sequenced sample was PBMCs. CDR3 protein: CASSPGGFRPTGTQYF. For the CDR3, the DNA is TGTGCCAGCAGTCCAGGGGGGTTCCGCCCGACGGGTACGCAGTATTTT.